This T cell receptor beta chain was sequenced for a study of shared clonotypes between healthy human individuals. Whole-study context: Each donor had three CD4 naive, three CD4 memory, two CD8 naive and one CD8 memory plate.

With 4 bases removed from V and 3 bases from J, the gap between germline ends came to 29 bases. Germline-derived CDR1 and CDR2 are SGDLS and YYNGEE. This CDR3 is built from 19 residues. Some clones are missing from TCRdb's copy, which holds only in-frame ones; the method was immunoSEQ multiplex PCR. This sample has over a million clones, with 75% to 85% found just once. There are a few counts of this clone. The clonotype originates from a man aged 18-30 years in good health. Some clones in this sample may be carry-over from other donors' samples. The sequencing input was memory CD4+ T cells from PBMCs. Subset described: CD45RA-negative fraction. This sequence joins TRBV9 and TRBJ2-7; possible D gene TRBD2, 7 bases. CDR3 loop: CASSLHPVGGGFSIYEQYF. DNA for the CDR3: TGTGCCAGCAGCCTCCACCCAGTGGGGGGGGGCTTCTCAATCTACGAGCAGTACTTC.